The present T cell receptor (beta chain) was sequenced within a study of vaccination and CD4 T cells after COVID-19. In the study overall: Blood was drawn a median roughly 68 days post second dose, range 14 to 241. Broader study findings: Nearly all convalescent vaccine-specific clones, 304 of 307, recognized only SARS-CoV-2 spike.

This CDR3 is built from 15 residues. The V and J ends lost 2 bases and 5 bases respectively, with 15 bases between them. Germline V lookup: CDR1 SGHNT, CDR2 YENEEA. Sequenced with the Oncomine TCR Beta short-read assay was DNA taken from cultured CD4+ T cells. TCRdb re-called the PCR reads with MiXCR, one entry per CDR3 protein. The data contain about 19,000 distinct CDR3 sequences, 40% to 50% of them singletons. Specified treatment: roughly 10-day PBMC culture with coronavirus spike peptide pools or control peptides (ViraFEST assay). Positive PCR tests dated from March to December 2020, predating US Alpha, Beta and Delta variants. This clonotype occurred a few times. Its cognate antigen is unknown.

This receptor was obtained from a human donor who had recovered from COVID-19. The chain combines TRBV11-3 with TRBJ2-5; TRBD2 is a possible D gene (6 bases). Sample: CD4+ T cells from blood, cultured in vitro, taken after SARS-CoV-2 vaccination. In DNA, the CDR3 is TGTGCCAGCAGCTTAACGGCCCTTGGAGGGGAGACCCAGTACTTC. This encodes CASSLTALGGETQYF.